The 27 T cell receptor beta chains reported below all come from one sample, sequenced in a study of CD8 T cells in Susac syndrome. A quantity of about 0.5 to 1 ug RNA underwent reverse transcription using random hexamers. TCRdb reprocessed the immunoSEQ multiplex PCR reads via MiXCR and lists one record per CDR3 protein. There are 130,000 or so distinct CDR3 sequences in the sample; roughly 95% occur only once, and roughly 0.14% lies in the top ten. Sequencing input: CD4+ T cells from PBMCs. These TCRs come from a human donor with Susac syndrome.

The CDR3 sequence is CAISSSGEYGELFF. The CDR3 DNA is TGTGCCATCAGTTCCTCGGGGGAGTACGGGGAGCTGTTTTTT. The chain carries TRBV10-3 and TRBJ2-2; D possibly corresponds to TRBD2 (6 bases). Trimming pared 5 bases from V and 7 bases from J, leaving 14 bases between. Germline V lookup: CDR1 ENHRY, CDR2 SYGVKD. This CDR3 is 14 amino acids long.

The chain couples TRBV5-1 to TRBJ2-4, with D hard to call. The CDR3 covers 15 residues. Deletions cut 0 bases from V and 3 bases from J, with 10 bases between. The V gene's germline CDR1 is SGHRS and CDR2 YFSETQ. CDR3 DNA sequence: TGCGCCAGCAGCTTGGATCTGGTTGTCAAAAACATTCAGTACTTC. Translating gives CASSLDLVVKNIQYF.

This rearrangement joins TRBV24-1 to TRBJ2-1, with D unclear. Between the trimmed V and J ends, which lost 4 bases and 8 bases, there was a span of 11 bases. The CDR3 is 13 residues long. The V gene's germline CDR1 is KGHDR and CDR2 SFDVKD. The CDR3 DNA reads as TGTGCCACCAGTGAGTCGTTTAGGGATGAGCAGTTCTTC. It encodes CATSESFRDEQFF.

V is TRBV14 and J is TRBJ1-1; the D is unclear. The V end lost 2 bases, the J end lost 0 bases, and 7 bases lay between the germline ends. Germline assignment: CDR1 SGHDN and CDR2 FVKESK. This CDR3 comprises 14 residues. CDR3 sequence reads: CASSQPGMNTEAFF. The CDR3, as DNA: TGTGCCAGCAGCCAACCGGGGATGAACACTGAAGCTTTCTTT.

The rearrangement uses TRBV28 and TRBJ1-5; weak D call: TRBD1 (5 bases). CDR1 is MDHEN, CDR2 SYDVKM, per germline. V lost 6 bases and J 0 bases, leaving 12 bases between the germline ends. The CDR3 is 15 amino acids. The CDR3 loop reads CASRPTGASNQPQHF. In DNA form, the CDR3 reads TGTGCCAGCAGGCCAACAGGTGCTAGCAATCAGCCCCAGCATTTT. Using reference TRBV28 and TRBJ1-5 for the parts outside the CDR3, the full variable domain is DVKVTQSSRYLVKRTGEKVFLECVQDMDHENMFWYRQDPGLGLRLIYFSYDVKMKEKGDIPEGYSVSREKKERFSLILESASTNQTSMYLCASRPTGASNQPQHFGDGTRLSIL.

The CDR3 DNA reads as TGTGCCAGCAGTTTAGTGACTGGCACCGGGGAGCTGTTTTTT. Translated, it gives CASSLVTGTGELFF. The chain couples TRBV12-3 or TRBV12-4 to TRBJ2-2; D not resolved. V lost 1 base, J lost 4 bases, and 7 bases lay in between. The CDR3 contains 14 residues.

V gene TRBV20-1 combines with J gene TRBJ2-2; a possible D gene is TRBD1 (6 bases). CDR3 length: 15 residues. In germline, CDR1 is DFQATT, CDR2 SNEGSKA (reference sequence). Trimming removed 6 bases at V and 5 bases at J, with 19 bases between. The CDR3 loop is CSAQGITVGTGELFF. The CDR3 nucleotides read TGCAGTGCCCAGGGGATCACGGTGGGGACCGGGGAGCTGTTTTTT.

This clonotype came up once. This chain uses TRBV4-1 with TRBJ1-2; maybe TRBD1 (5 bases). Trimming removed 3 bases from V and 4 bases from J, with 21 bases in between. This CDR3 contains 17 residues. The germline V gene encodes CDR1 MGHRA and CDR2 YSYEKL. CDR3 region: CASSHPQAQGLAYGYTF. The CDR3 DNA reads as TGCGCCAGCAGCCACCCACAAGCCCAGGGATTGGCCTATGGCTACACCTTC.

CDR3 region: CSARDLYSADNEQFF. In nucleotides, the CDR3 is TGCAGTGCTAGAGATCTCTACAGCGCAGACAATGAGCAGTTCTTC. The chain employs TRBV20-1 and TRBJ2-1; D is undetermined. The CDR3 has 15 residues. Trimming shortened V by 0 bases and J by 5 bases, and 14 bases separated the two germline ends. Germline-derived CDR1 and CDR2 are DFQATT and SNEGSKA (reference sequence).

The chain employs TRBV7-2 and TRBJ1-2; D is undetermined. Germline V lookup: CDR1 SGHTA, CDR2 FQGNSA. V was clipped by 1 base and J by 4 bases, with 10 bases between them. There are 14 residues in the CDR3. The DNA of the CDR3 is TGTGCCAGCAGCTTAGGTGTCGGCCTCTATGGCTACACCTTC. This codes for CASSLGVGLYGYTF.

The chain uses TRBV20-1 and TRBJ2-7; TRBD2 is a possible D gene (7 bases). The CDR3 contains 12 residues. Trimming pared 4 bases from V and 3 bases from J, leaving 10 bases between. The germline gives CDR1 DFQATT, CDR2 SNEGSKA (reference sequence). CDR3 loop: CSAMRGGYEQYF. The CDR3 DNA reads TGCAGTGCTATGAGGGGGGGCTACGAGCAGTACTTC.

V is TRBV20-1 and J is TRBJ2-1, with a weak D call TRBD2 (6 bases). The CDR3 runs 14 residues. CDR1 DFQATT and CDR2 SNEGSKA come from the germline V gene (reference sequence). V lost 5 bases, J lost 10 bases, and 21 bases lay in between. CDR3 nucleotides: TGCAGTGCTTCCGGGGCCACCCCGGGAGAGGAGCAGTTCTTC. The encoded protein is CSASGATPGEEQFF.

This chain links TRBV12-3 or TRBV12-4 with TRBJ2-1; 7 bases fit TRBD1. Trimming cost V 7 bases and J 1 base; bases outside gene matches: 7. CDR3 size: 15 residues. CDR3 loop: CASNLRQGSYNEQFF. The CDR3 region has the DNA TGTGCCAGCAACCTACGACAGGGATCCTACAATGAGCAGTTCTTC.

The table lists this clonotype with a few counts. The rearrangement uses TRBV4-2 and TRBJ2-6; 7 nucleotides match TRBD1. With 0 bases clipped from V and 2 bases from J, the junction kept 7 bases outside the gene matches. Germline assignment: CDR1 LGHNA and CDR2 YNFKEQ. The CDR3 consists of 18 residues. DNA of the CDR3: TGTGCCAGCAGCCAAGATGACCGAACAGGGGCTGGGGCCAACGTCCTGACTTTC. Translated, it gives CASSQDDRTGAGANVLTF.

V is TRBV15 and J is TRBJ1-1, with D perhaps matching TRBD1 (6 bases). The germline V gene encodes CDR1 LNHNV and CDR2 YYDKDF (reference sequence). The CDR3 has 15 residues. Trimming pared 4 bases from V and 5 bases from J, leaving 17 bases between. The CDR3 is CATSTIQGRSTEAFF. CDR3 DNA: TGTGCCACCAGCACAATACAGGGCCGGTCGACTGAAGCTTTCTTT.

This clonotype appeared a single time. V gene TRBV5-1 combines with J gene TRBJ2-3, with 11 bases identical to TRBD2. Germline CDR1 reads SGHRS; CDR2 reads YFSETQ. After removal of 3 bases from V and 4 bases from J, the junction contained 13 bases not matched to a gene. CDR3 size: 18 residues. The CDR3, as DNA: TGCGCCAGCAGCTGGGAGCCCGCTAGCGGGAGGCGGTCAGATACGCAGTATTTT. It is translated as CASSWEPASGRRSDTQYF.

V usage is TRBV30 and J usage is TRBJ2-3, with D hard to call. V lost 4 bases, J lost 0 bases, and 8 bases lay in between. Germline CDR1 reads GTSNPN; CDR2 reads SVGIG (reference sequence). The CDR3 covers 13 residues. The CDR3 region has the DNA TGTGCCTGGAATACCGATAGCACAGATACGCAGTATTTT. Protein sequence: CAWNTDSTDTQYF.

This chain uses TRBV3-1 with TRBJ2-5, with D perhaps matching TRBD1 (5 bases). The CDR3 is 14 amino acids. Germline V lookup: CDR1 LGHDT, CDR2 YNNKEL (reference sequence). The ends were cut back, 6 bases at V and 5 bases at J, with 16 bases in the middle. Here the CDR3 reads CASRSDIVGETQYF. The CDR3 DNA reads TGTGCCAGCAGATCGGACATCGTCGGGGAGACCCAGTACTTC.

The CDR3 protein is CSARDTRSNQPQHF. In nucleotides, the CDR3 is TGCAGTGCTAGAGATACCAGAAGCAATCAGCCCCAGCATTTT. The chain combines TRBV20-1 with TRBJ1-5; no firm D call. Germline lookup yields CDR1 DFQATT and CDR2 SNEGSKA (reference sequence). The CDR3 has 14 amino acids. Between the trimmed V and J ends, which lost 0 bases and 1 base, there was a span of 7 bases.

The chain has TRBV20-1 and TRBJ2-7; no firm D call. Trimming took off 4 bases at V and 3 bases at J, with 10 bases between the two ends. This CDR3 is built from 12 residues. In germline, CDR1 is DFQATT, CDR2 SNEGSKA (reference sequence). For the CDR3, the DNA is TGCAGTGCTACCAGGACCAACTACGAGCAGTACTTC. It codes for CSATRTNYEQYF.

V and J are TRBV5-1 and TRBJ2-7, with no clear D. V was shortened by 0 bases and J by 3 bases, with 7 bases between the two germline ends. Germline loops: CDR1 SGHRS, CDR2 YFSETQ. This CDR3 has 13 amino acids. The CDR3 coding sequence is TGCGCCAGCAGCTTGGAACTCCACTACGAGCAGTACTTC. This codes for CASSLELHYEQYF. The variable domain in full, with the rest retrieved from reference TRBV5-1 and TRBJ2-7, is KAGVTQTPRYLIKTRGQQVTLSCSPISGHRSVSWYQQTPGQGLQFLFEYFSETQRNKGNFPGRFSGRQFSNSRSEMNVSTLELGDSALYLCASSLELHYEQYFGPGTRLTVT.

The CDR3 is CASSLDPSGRQETQYF. CDR3 coding DNA: TGCGCCAGCAGCTTGGATCCTAGCGGTCGGCAAGAGACCCAGTACTTC. The chain recombines TRBV5-1 with TRBJ2-5; 7 nucleotides align to TRBD2. Unmatched junction bases numbered 7, after V lost 0 bases and J lost 2 bases. The germline V gene encodes CDR1 SGHRS and CDR2 YFSETQ. The CDR3 is 16 amino acids.

The genes are TRBV9 and TRBJ2-1; 13 nucleotides align to TRBD2. The V gene end was trimmed by 4 bases and the J gene end by 3 bases; junction bases not matched to a gene: 4. Germline-derived CDR1 and CDR2 are SGDLS and YYNGEE. This CDR3 is built from 16 residues. DNA of the CDR3: TGTGCCAGCAGCACCCGACTAGCGGGAGGCTACAATGAGCAGTTCTTC. This codes for CASSTRLAGGYNEQFF.

The gene calls are TRBV29-1 and TRBJ2-3, with a tentative D call TRBD1 (6 bases). V shed 7 bases and J shed 6 bases, with 17 bases lying between them. The CDR3 is 13 residues long. The germline V gene has CDR1 SQVTM and CDR2 ANQGSEA. The CDR3 DNA reads as TGCAGCGATGTCACCTCAGGGGCGGATACGCAGTATTTT. It is translated as CSDVTSGADTQYF.

J is TRBJ1-2 and V is TRBV20-1; D gene ambiguous. Per germline, CDR1 DFQATT and CDR2 SNEGSKA (reference sequence). Trimming stripped 4 bases from V and 6 bases from J, with 24 bases between. The CDR3 length is 16 residues. The CDR3 spells CSATRTGGELMNGYTF. CDR3 DNA: TGCAGTGCTACCCGAACGGGAGGCGAACTAATGAATGGCTACACCTTC.

V and J are TRBV5-1 and TRBJ1-1; D possibly corresponds to TRBD1 (6 bases). The CDR3 has 15 residues. Trimming shortened V by 0 bases and J by 4 bases, and 13 bases separated the two germline ends. Germline V lookup: CDR1 SGHRS, CDR2 YFSETQ. CDR3 sequence: CASSLGGGRGTEAFF. CDR3 nucleotides: TGCGCCAGCAGCTTGGGTGGGGGGCGCGGCACTGAAGCTTTCTTT.

This chain uses TRBV12-3 or TRBV12-4 with TRBJ1-1, with 8 positions matching TRBD1. V was pared by 5 bases and J by 5 bases, with 10 bases of the junction left unmatched. The CDR3 covers 15 residues. The CDR3 loop reads CASSRTNQGATEAFF. The DNA of the CDR3 is TGTGCCAGCAGTCGGACCAATCAGGGGGCAACTGAAGCTTTCTTT.